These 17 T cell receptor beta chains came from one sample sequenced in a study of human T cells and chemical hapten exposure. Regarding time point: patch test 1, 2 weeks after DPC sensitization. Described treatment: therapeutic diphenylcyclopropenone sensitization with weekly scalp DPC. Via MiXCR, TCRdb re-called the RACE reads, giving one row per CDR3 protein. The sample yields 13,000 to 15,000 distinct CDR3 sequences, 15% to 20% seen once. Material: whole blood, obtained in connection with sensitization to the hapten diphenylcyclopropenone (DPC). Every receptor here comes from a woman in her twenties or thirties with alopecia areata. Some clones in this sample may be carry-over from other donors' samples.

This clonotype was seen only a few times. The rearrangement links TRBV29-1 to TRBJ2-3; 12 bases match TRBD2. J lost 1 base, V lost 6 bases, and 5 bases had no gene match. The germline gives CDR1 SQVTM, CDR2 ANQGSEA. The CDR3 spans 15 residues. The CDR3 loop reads CSVGRTSGGTDTQYF. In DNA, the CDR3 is TGCAGCGTGGGAAGGACTAGCGGGGGCACAGATACGCAGTATTTT.

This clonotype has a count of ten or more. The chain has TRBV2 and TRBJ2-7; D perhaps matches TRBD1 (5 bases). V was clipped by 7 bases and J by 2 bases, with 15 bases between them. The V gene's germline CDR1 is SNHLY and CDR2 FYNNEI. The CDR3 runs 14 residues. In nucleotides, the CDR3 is TGTGCCAGCAACGGAAAGGGGAACCCCTACGAGCAGTACGTC. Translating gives CASNGKGNPYEQYV.

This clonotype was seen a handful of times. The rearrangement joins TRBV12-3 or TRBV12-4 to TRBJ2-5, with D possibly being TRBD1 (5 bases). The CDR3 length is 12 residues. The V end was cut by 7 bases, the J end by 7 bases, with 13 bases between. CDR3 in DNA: TGTGCCAGCAATAGGGGCCCGGGGACCCAGTACTTC. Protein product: CASNRGPGTQYF.

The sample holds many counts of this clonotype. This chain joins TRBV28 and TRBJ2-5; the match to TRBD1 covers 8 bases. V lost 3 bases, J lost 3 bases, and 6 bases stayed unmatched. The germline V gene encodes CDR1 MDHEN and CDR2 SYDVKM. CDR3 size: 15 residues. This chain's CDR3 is CASSLGRGRKETQYF. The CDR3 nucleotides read TGTGCCAGCAGTTTGGGCAGGGGGCGCAAAGAGACCCAGTACTTC.

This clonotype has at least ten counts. CDR3 residues: CAISAWGQEQETQYF. CDR3 nucleotides: TGTGCCATCAGTGCATGGGGGCAGGAACAAGAGACCCAGTACTTC. The chain has TRBV10-3 and TRBJ2-5; weak D call: TRBD1 (6 bases). V was clipped by 4 bases and J by 2 bases, with 14 bases between them. The germline V gene encodes CDR1 ENHRY and CDR2 SYGVKD. The length of the CDR3 is 15 residues.

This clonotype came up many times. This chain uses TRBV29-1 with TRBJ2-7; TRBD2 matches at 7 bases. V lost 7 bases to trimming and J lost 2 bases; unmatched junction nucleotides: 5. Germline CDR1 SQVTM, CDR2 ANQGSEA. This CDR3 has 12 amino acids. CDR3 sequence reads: CSAKRGTYEQYF. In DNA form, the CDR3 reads TGCAGCGCCAAGCGGGGCACCTACGAGCAGTACTTC.

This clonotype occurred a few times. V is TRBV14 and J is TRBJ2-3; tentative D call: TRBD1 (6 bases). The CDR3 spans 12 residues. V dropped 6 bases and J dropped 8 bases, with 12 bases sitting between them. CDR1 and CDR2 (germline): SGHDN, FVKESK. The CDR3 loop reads CASRHRESTQYF. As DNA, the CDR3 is TGTGCCAGCAGGCACAGGGAATCTACGCAGTATTTT.

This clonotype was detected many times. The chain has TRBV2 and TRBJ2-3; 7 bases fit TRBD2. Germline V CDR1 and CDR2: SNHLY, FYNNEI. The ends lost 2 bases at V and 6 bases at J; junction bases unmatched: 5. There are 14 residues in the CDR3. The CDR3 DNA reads TGTGCCAGCAGTGAAACCGGGAGGAGGGATACGCAGTATTTT. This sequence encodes CASSETGRRDTQYF. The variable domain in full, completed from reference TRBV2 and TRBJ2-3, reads EPEVTQTPSHQVTQMGQEVILRCVPISNHLYFYWYRQILGQKVEFLVSFYNNEISEKSEIFDDQFSVERPDGSNFTLKIRSTKLEDSAMYFCASSETGRRDTQYFGPGTRLTVL.

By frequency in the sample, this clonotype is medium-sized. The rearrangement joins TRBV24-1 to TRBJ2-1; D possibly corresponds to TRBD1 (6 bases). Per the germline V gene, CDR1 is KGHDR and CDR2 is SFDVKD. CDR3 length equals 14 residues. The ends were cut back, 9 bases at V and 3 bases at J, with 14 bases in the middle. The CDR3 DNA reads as TGTGCCACCCCCGGACAGCCCCTCTACAATGAGCAGTTCTTC. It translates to CATPGQPLYNEQFF.

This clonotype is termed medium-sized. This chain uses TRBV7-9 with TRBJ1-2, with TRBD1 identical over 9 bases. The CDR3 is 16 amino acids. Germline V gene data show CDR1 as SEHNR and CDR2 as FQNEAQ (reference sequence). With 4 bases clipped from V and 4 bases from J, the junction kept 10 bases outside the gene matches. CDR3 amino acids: CASSSHTKDRGYGYTF. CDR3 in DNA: TGTGCCAGCAGCTCGCATACTAAGGACAGGGGCTATGGCTACACCTTC.

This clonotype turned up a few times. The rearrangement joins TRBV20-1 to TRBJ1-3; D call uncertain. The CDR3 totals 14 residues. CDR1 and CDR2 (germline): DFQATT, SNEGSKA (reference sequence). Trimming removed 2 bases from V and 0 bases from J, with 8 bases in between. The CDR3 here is CSARPQYSGNTIYF. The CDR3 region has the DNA TGCAGTGCTAGACCCCAGTACTCTGGAAACACCATATATTTT.

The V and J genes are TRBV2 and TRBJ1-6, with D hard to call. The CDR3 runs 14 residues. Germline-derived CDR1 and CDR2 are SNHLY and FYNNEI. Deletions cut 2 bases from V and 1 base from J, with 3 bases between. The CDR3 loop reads CASSERSYNSPLHF. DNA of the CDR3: TGTGCCAGCAGTGAACGGTCCTATAATTCACCCCTCCACTTT.

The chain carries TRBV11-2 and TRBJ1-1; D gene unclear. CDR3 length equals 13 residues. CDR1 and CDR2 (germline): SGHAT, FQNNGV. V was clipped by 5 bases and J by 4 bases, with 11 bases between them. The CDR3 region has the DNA TGTGCCAGCAGCCTCCGGACGGTCACTGAAGCTTTCTTT. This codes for CASSLRTVTEAFF.

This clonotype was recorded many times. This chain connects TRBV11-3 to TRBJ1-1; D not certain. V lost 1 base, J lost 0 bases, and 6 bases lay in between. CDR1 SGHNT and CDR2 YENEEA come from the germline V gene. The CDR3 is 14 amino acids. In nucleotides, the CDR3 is TGTGCCAGCAGCTTAGGGACCATGAACACTGAAGCTTTCTTT. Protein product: CASSLGTMNTEAFF.

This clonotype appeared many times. DNA for the CDR3: TGTGCCAGCAGTCGTGGTGGGGCCCCTGATACGCAGTATTTT. This sequence encodes CASSRGGAPDTQYF. This chain connects TRBV12-3 or TRBV12-4 to TRBJ2-3, with D perhaps matching TRBD1 (5 bases). The CDR3 contains 14 residues. Trimming cost V 5 bases and J 6 bases, with 15 bases left between them.

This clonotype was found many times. CDR3 loop: CASSSLTRNNEQFF. In nucleotides, the CDR3 is TGTGCCAGCAGTTCCCTGACAAGAAACAATGAGCAGTTCTTC. V usage is TRBV28 and J usage is TRBJ2-1; D gene ambiguous. CDR1 MDHEN and CDR2 SYDVKM come from the germline V gene. The CDR3 is 14 residues long. Trimming took 4 bases from V and 5 from J, leaving 12 bases between them. Full variable domain (rest looked up from reference TRBV28 and TRBJ2-1): DVKVTQSSRYLVKRTGEKVFLECVQDMDHENMFWYRQDPGLGLRLIYFSYDVKMKEKGDIPEGYSVSREKKERFSLILESASTNQTSMYLCASSSLTRNNEQFFGPGTRLTVL.

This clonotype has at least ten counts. The CDR3 nucleotides read TGCGCCAGTCATCGTAGCGGGAGTTATGAGACCCAGTACTTC. Its translation is CASHRSGSYETQYF. The chain couples TRBV5-1 to TRBJ2-5; TRBD2 matches 9 bases. The CDR3 runs to 14 residues. V lost 8 bases and J lost 5; bases outside the gene matches: 10. In germline, CDR1 is SGHRS, CDR2 YFSETQ.